This is a list of T cell receptor beta chains from one sample in a study of post-analysis software for immune sequencing data. Using its own MiXCR run on the PCR reads, TCRdb lists one record per CDR3 protein. The profile shows about 160,000 distinct CDR3 sequences, roughly 40% of them singletons. The sample here was blood, taken after autologous hematopoietic stem cell transplantation. The receptors were gathered from a girl aged 5-17 years with multiple sclerosis. CDR3s include the opening cysteine and the closing phenylalanine or tryptophan. The order of the fields is D gene, V gene, clone size, J gene, CDR3 protein, CDR3 DNA. A D gene is named only where the DNA matches it firmly. Clone size is not always given. Where it is, it says once, few, many or a class for expanded clones.

.,TRBV21-1,few,TRBJ2-7,CASSSTPSGASYEQYF,TGTGCCAGCAGTTCAACCCCTAGCGGAGCCTCCTACGAGCAGTACTTC
TRBD2,TRBV28,.,TRBJ2-7,CASSGPTLAGDEQYF,TGTGCCAGCAGTGGCCCTACGCTAGCGGGAGACGAGCAGTACTTC
TRBD2,TRBV7-9,.,TRBJ2-7,CASSPSGRGYEQYF,TGTGCCAGCAGCCCTAGCGGGAGGGGCTACGAGCAGTACTTC
.,TRBV12-3/TRBV12-4,.,TRBJ2-7,CASSPAESSYNEQYF,TGTGCCAGCAGCCCAGCGGAGAGTTCCTACAATGAGCAGTACTTC
TRBD1,TRBV29-1,few,TRBJ2-1,CSAMGQYNEQFF,TGCAGCGCCATGGGACAGTACAATGAGCAGTTCTTC
TRBD2,TRBV7-9,.,TRBJ2-1,CTSSSLAGEGNEQFF,TGTACCAGCAGCTCCTTAGCGGGAGAGGGAAATGAGCAGTTCTTC
.,TRBV4-1,many,TRBJ2-5,CASSPEAGPPWETQYF,TGCGCCAGCAGCCCAGAGGCTGGGCCGCCGTGGGAGACCCAGTACTTC
.,TRBV10-3,few,TRBJ2-7,CAISFTTSPHEQYF,TGTGCCATCAGCTTCACCACTAGCCCCCACGAGCAGTACTTC
.,TRBV5-6,.,TRBJ2-5,CASSLSQMGQETQYF,TGTGCCAGCAGCTTGTCTCAAATGGGACAAGAGACCCAGTACTTC
.,TRBV12-3/TRBV12-4,.,TRBJ2-5,CASSLPRLRGETQYF,TGTGCCAGCAGTTTACCGAGGCTACGGGGAGAGACCCAGTACTTC
.,TRBV7-2,.,TRBJ2-7,CASSKTRGYEQYF,TGTGCCAGCAGCAAGACTAGGGGCTACGAGCAGTACTTC
.,TRBV5-1,few,TRBJ1-1,CASSGFMNTEAFF,TGCGCCAGCAGTGGGTTTATGAACACTGAAGCTTTCTTT
.,TRBV6-5,once,TRBJ1-5,CASSTSTGTQHF,TGTGCCAGCAGTACCTCAACAGGGACCCAGCATTTT
.,TRBV11-3,.,TRBJ2-4,CASSLMGSSIQYF,TGTGCCAGCAGCTTGATGGGAAGCAGCATTCAGTACTTC
TRBD2,TRBV12-3/TRBV12-4,.,TRBJ2-3,CASSYLLAGVQDTQYF,TGTGCCAGCAGTTACCTACTAGCGGGAGTTCAAGATACGCAGTATTTT
.,TRBV29-1,.,TRBJ2-2,CSVRNSAGELFF,TGCAGCGTTCGTAATTCGGCCGGGGAGCTGTTTTTT